This entry lists 17 T cell receptor beta chains sequenced from one sample in a study of blood T cell repertoires in COVID-19. Method: immunoSEQ multiplex PCR; TCRdb's copy keeps in-frame clones and lacks some. The sample includes 40,000 to 65,000 clones, around 78% of them seen just once. What was sequenced was peripheral blood. Source of these receptors: a human donor with active or convalescent COVID-19. The donor label of this sample is uncertain.

This clone was counted a few times. The V and J genes are TRBV5-4 and TRBJ1-1; possibly TRBD1 for D (5 bases). The CDR3 totals 15 residues. CDR1 SGHNT and CDR2 YYREEE come from the germline V gene (reference sequence). The V and J ends lost 2 bases and 4 bases respectively, with 15 bases between them. CDR3 region: CASSLPGQLGTEAFF. As DNA, the CDR3 is TGTGCCAGCAGCTTACCCGGACAACTGGGCACTGAAGCTTTCTTT.

The chain links TRBV4-1 to TRBJ2-7, with D perhaps matching TRBD1 (6 bases). The length of the CDR3 is 16 residues. V gave up 4 bases and J gave up 3 bases, with 19 bases separating them. The germline gives CDR1 MGHRA, CDR2 YSYEKL. CDR3 in amino acids: CASSPHGQKAYYEQYF. The CDR3 nucleotides read TGCGCCAGCAGCCCCCACGGACAGAAAGCTTACTACGAGCAGTACTTC.

CDR3 nucleotides: TGTGCCAGCGGGACAGGGGAAGGGGAAAAACTGTTTTTT. Amino acid sequence: CASGTGEGEKLFF. The genes are TRBV5-6 and TRBJ1-4; 10 positions agree with TRBD1. Trimming at V came to 7 bases and at J to 8 bases, leaving 5 bases not matched to a gene. CDR1 is SGHDT, CDR2 YYEEEE, per germline. CDR3 size: 13 residues.

In this sample, this clone turned up once. The chain joins TRBV29-1 to TRBJ1-1; 7 bases fit TRBD1. The length of the CDR3 is 15 residues. CDR1 is SQVTM, CDR2 ANQGSEA, per germline. The V gene end was trimmed by 2 bases and the J gene end by 8 bases; junction bases not matched to a gene: 14. The chain's CDR3 is CSVEIGLRTGGEAFF. The CDR3, as DNA: TGCAGCGTTGAAATTGGGCTCAGGACAGGAGGGGAAGCTTTCTTT.

The chain combines TRBV10-3 with TRBJ2-1; the D gene is possibly TRBD2 (5 bases). V was trimmed by 7 bases and J by 2 bases, leaving 12 bases between them. The CDR3 extends over 14 amino acids. From germline, CDR1 is ENHRY and CDR2 SYGVKD. CDR3 protein: CAITREYAYNEQFF. The CDR3 DNA reads TGTGCCATCACTCGGGAATATGCCTACAATGAGCAGTTCTTC.

The CDR3 bases are TGTGCCAGCAGCTTCCTACAGGGGGCAAGGGGAATCAGGGATGGCTACACCTTC. This translates into CASSFLQGARGIRDGYTF. The chain has TRBV7-8 and TRBJ1-2; the match to TRBD1 covers 9 bases. In germline, CDR1 is SGHVS, CDR2 FQNEAQ. The CDR3 has 18 amino acids. Unmatched junction bases numbered 17, after V lost 3 bases and J lost 6 bases.

J is TRBJ2-1 and V is TRBV7-2, with 11 bases matching TRBD2. CDR3 length equals 18 residues. From germline, CDR1 is SGHTA and CDR2 FQGNSA. Unmatched junction bases numbered 13, after V lost 3 bases and J lost 6 bases. The CDR3 DNA reads as TGTGCCAGCAGCTTTTTAGCGGGAGGGTTTCGTCTGTCCAATGAGCAGTTCTTC. Amino acids: CASSFLAGGFRLSNEQFF.

For this clone: The same CDR3 is also encoded by other DNA sequences in this sample. This sequence joins TRBV12-3 or TRBV12-4 and TRBJ1-1; D is perhaps TRBD1 (6 bases). This CDR3 region has 13 residues. Trimming shortened V by 3 bases and J by 3 bases, and 8 bases separated the two germline ends. Here the CDR3 DNA reads TGTGCCAGCAGTTTGAAGGGGGACACTGAAGCTTTCTTT. Translating it yields CASSLKGDTEAFF.

This rearrangement joins TRBV10-3 to TRBJ1-4, with a tentative D call TRBD1 (6 bases). The CDR3 spans 14 residues. V lost 4 bases and J lost 6, with 12 bases in between. Germline V lookup: CDR1 ENHRY, CDR2 SYGVKD. The CDR3 DNA reads as TGTGCCATCAGTGTAAGGGGGGGCGATGAAAAACTGTTTTTT. Encoded protein: CAISVRGGDEKLFF.

For the CDR3, the DNA is TGTGCCAGCATCACGGGGGGATTTTACACCGGGGAGCTGTTTTTT. Translated, it gives CASITGGFYTGELFF. The chain joins TRBV6-5 to TRBJ2-2; TRBD2 aligns across 7 bases. V was pared by 7 bases and J by 3 bases, with 8 bases of the junction left unmatched. Germline CDR1 MNHEY, CDR2 SVGAGI. This CDR3 has 15 amino acids.

CDR3 coding DNA: TGTGCCAGCAGCTTGGGAGGGTATAATTCACCCCTCCACTTT. This encodes CASSLGGYNSPLHF. This sequence joins TRBV5-5 and TRBJ1-6; D gene unclear. V was trimmed by 0 bases and J by 4 bases, leaving 5 bases between them. The CDR3 consists of 14 residues. Looked up from germline, CDR1 is SGHKS and CDR2 is YYEKEE (reference sequence).

Of note for this clone: The same CDR3 arises from other DNA sequences in this sample as well. The rearrangement joins TRBV28 to TRBJ1-2; the D gene is possibly TRBD1 (6 bases). Germline-derived CDR1 and CDR2 are MDHEN and SYDVKM. Trimming shortened V by 4 bases and J by 4 bases, and 13 bases separated the two germline ends. The CDR3 contains 14 residues. The CDR3 nucleotides are TGTGCCAGCAGTTCGGGGCAGGGGAGCTATGGCTACACCTTC. Translating it yields CASSSGQGSYGYTF.

The rearrangement links TRBV7-2 to TRBJ2-3; D call uncertain. V gave up 4 bases and J gave up 0 bases, with 14 bases separating them. CDR3 length: 16 residues. CDR1 and CDR2 (germline): SGHTA, FQGNSA. The CDR3 reads CASSSPGGRSTDTQYF. DNA for the CDR3: TGTGCCAGCAGCTCCCCTGGTGGTAGAAGCACAGATACGCAGTATTTT.

The chain uses TRBV25-1 and TRBJ2-1; unclear D gene. Trimming stripped 6 bases from V and 7 bases from J, with 4 bases between. Germline lookup yields CDR1 MGHDK and CDR2 SYGVNS. This CDR3 has 10 amino acids. The CDR3 DNA sequence: TGTGCCAGCAGCAGGAATGAGCAGTTCTTC. Translated: CASSRNEQFF.

This clone has only a few counts. The chain employs TRBV4-3 and TRBJ2-1; D may be TRBD1 (8 bases). CDR3 size: 16 residues. V was shortened by 4 bases and J by 4 bases, with 17 bases between the two germline ends. Germline V gene sequence: CDR1 LGHNA, CDR2 YSLEER. The chain's CDR3 is CASSRGQGGKYNEQFF. DNA of the CDR3: TGCGCCAGCAGCCGAGGACAGGGAGGGAAATACAATGAGCAGTTCTTC.

This clone has more than one count but fewer than ten. CDR3 residues: CATSDPTGAGVATDTQYF. CDR3 DNA: TGTGCCACCAGTGACCCGACAGGGGCGGGAGTCGCGACAGATACGCAGTATTTT. The chain recombines TRBV24-1 with TRBJ2-3, with TRBD1 as a possible D gene (8 bases). Trimming removed 4 bases at V and 3 bases at J, with 22 bases between. CDR3 length: 18 amino acids. CDR1 and CDR2 from the germline V gene are KGHDR and SFDVKD.

V is TRBV24-1 and J is TRBJ1-4; 9 bases line up with TRBD1. The V gene's germline CDR1 is KGHDR and CDR2 SFDVKD. This CDR3 region has 15 residues. The J segment lost 7 bases and the V segment lost 4 bases, leaving 6 bases of the junction unmatched. The CDR3 loop reads CATSEAGTGREKLFF. The DNA for the CDR3 is TGTGCCACCAGTGAAGCCGGGACAGGGCGTGAAAAACTGTTTTTT.